The entry below gives a single T cell receptor beta chain sequence along with its context. No antigen is known for it. This record comes from a study of synovial regulatory T cells in juvenile arthritis. General study results and limits: TCR diversity was lower in inflammation-associated blood Treg cells than in other blood Treg cells.

Generated by immunoSEQ multiplex PCR, the TCRdb table keeps only in-frame clones and is missing some. The sample table includes more than 9,500 clones. Sequenced material: Treg cells from blood. Subset described: remaining (HLA-DR-negative) circulating blood Treg cells. The TCR originated in a donor between 2 and 29 years old with juvenile idiopathic arthritis.

CDR3 amino acids: CASSEALVVLTF. The V gene is TRBV6-1, the J gene TRBJ2-6. Per germline, CDR1 MNHNS and CDR2 SASEGT. There are 12 residues in the CDR3. This entry has no DNA.